Below, 9 T cell receptor beta chains from the same sample are listed, as sequenced in a study of blood T cell repertoires in COVID-19. Clones were sequenced by immunoSEQ multiplex PCR, and TCRdb holds only the in-frame ones, with some missing. This table has approximately 330,000 clones, 87% appearing once. Sequences were obtained from peripheral blood. The receptors shown here come from a young man with COVID-19, enrolled during active disease.

The chain employs TRBV5-1 and TRBJ2-3; D perhaps matches TRBD1 (6 bases). CDR1 SGHRS and CDR2 YFSETQ come from the germline V gene. Trimming left V 5 bases short and J 0 bases short, with 16 bases between. The CDR3 spans 16 residues. The CDR3 spells CASRPYRDISTDTQYF. As DNA, the CDR3 is TGCGCCAGCAGACCGTACCGGGACATAAGCACAGATACGCAGTATTTT.

This sequence joins TRBV9 and TRBJ2-5; no clear D gene. Between the trimmed V and J ends, which lost 4 bases and 9 bases, there was a span of 13 bases. CDR1 is SGDLS, CDR2 YYNGEE, per germline. The CDR3 loop spans 12 amino acids. In DNA, the CDR3 is TGTGCCAGCAGCCCCAATGGTCGGGCCCAGTACTTC. Protein product: CASSPNGRAQYF.

In its sample, this clone was seen a few times. CDR3 nucleotides: TGTGCCAGCAGCCAAGCCCCGCCTAGCGGGGGAACGGCGGGGGAGCAGTTCTTC. Translating it yields CASSQAPPSGGTAGEQFF. The rearrangement uses TRBV4-2 and TRBJ2-1; 10 bases align to TRBD2. J gave up 10 bases and V 1 base, and 16 bases lay outside the gene matches. Germline V lookup: CDR1 LGHNA, CDR2 YNFKEQ. CDR3 size: 18 residues.

The V call is TRBV4-2, the J call TRBJ2-7, with 11 bases identical to TRBD2. Germline V gene sequence: CDR1 LGHNA, CDR2 YNFKEQ. This CDR3 spans 15 amino acids. With 3 bases clipped from V and 12 bases from J, the junction kept 13 bases outside the gene matches. CDR3 loop: CASSQDTSGGSRVYF. The CDR3 DNA reads TGTGCCAGCAGCCAGGACACTAGCGGGGGTTCCAGGGTGTACTTC.

The chain employs TRBV25-1 and TRBJ2-1; TRBD2 agrees at 9 bases. CDR1 is MGHDK and CDR2 is SYGVNS in the germline V gene. Trimming took 5 bases from V and 2 from J; bases not matched to a gene: 7. CDR3 length: 16 residues. CDR3 loop: CASSPLAGRTYNEQFF. CDR3 sequence (DNA): TGTGCCAGCAGTCCACTAGCGGGTAGGACCTACAATGAGCAGTTCTTC.

This clone has more than one count but fewer than ten. The chain joins TRBV19 to TRBJ1-5; TRBD1 matches at 10 bases. J lost 5 bases, V lost 7 bases, and 8 bases had no gene match. The CDR3 spans 15 residues. Looked up from germline, CDR1 is LNHDA and CDR2 is SQIVND (reference sequence). CDR3 coding DNA: TGTGCCAGTAAGGAGAGGACAGGGGGGTATCAGCCCCAGCATTTT. This codes for CASKERTGGYQPQHF.

The chain carries TRBV2 and TRBJ2-1; D not resolved. Germline V lookup: CDR1 SNHLY, CDR2 FYNNEI. V dropped 5 bases and J dropped 7 bases, with 6 bases sitting between them. The CDR3 consists of 11 residues. CDR3 sequence (DNA): TGTGCCAGCAGTTATACTAATGAGCAGTTCTTC. Translated: CASSYTNEQFF.

This clone appeared a single time. This CDR3 reads CASSIGQSEAFF. CDR3 DNA: TGTGCCAGTAGTATAGGACAGAGTGAAGCTTTCTTT. The gene calls are TRBV19 and TRBJ1-1; TRBD1 might be the D (5 bases). V was cut by 1 base and J by 7 bases, with 7 bases left in between. The CDR3 length is 12 residues. Germline values: CDR1 LNHDA, CDR2 SQIVND (reference sequence).

The chain uses TRBV6-5 and TRBJ1-2, with D tentatively TRBD1 (5 bases). Germline values: CDR1 MNHEY, CDR2 SVGAGI. The CDR3 has 15 residues. The V end lost 3 bases, the J end lost 6 bases, and 17 bases lay between the germline ends. The CDR3 is CASSYSESGGDGYTF. CDR3 coding DNA: TGTGCCAGCAGTTATTCCGAGTCGGGGGGGGATGGCTACACCTTC.